The 31 T cell receptor beta chains below come from one sample, sequenced in a study of radiotherapy plus CTLA-4 blockade in lung cancer. TCRdb's table, derived via immunoSEQ multiplex PCR, lists solely in-frame clones and lacks some. The sample gives some 45,000 clones, 70% to 80% of which show up once; more than 6.5% is in the top ten. The sequences come from peripheral blood, collected from a patient treated with radiotherapy plus ipilimumab. These receptors all come from a human donor with non-small cell lung cancer who had stable disease on radiotherapy plus ipilimumab.

This clone occurred a few times. J is TRBJ2-1 and V is TRBV18; possibly TRBD2 for D (5 bases). Trimming took 4 bases from V and 5 from J, leaving 15 bases between them. The CDR3 runs 15 residues. CDR1 KGHSH and CDR2 LQKENI come from the germline V gene. The CDR3 here is CASSLDLGSDNEQFF. The CDR3 DNA reads TGTGCCAGCTCACTCGATTTGGGTAGCGACAATGAGCAGTTCTTC.

The chain recombines TRBV28 with TRBJ1-1; the match to TRBD1 covers 11 bases. V lost 5 bases and J lost 1; bases outside the gene matches: 9. The germline CDR1 and CDR2 sequences are MDHEN and SYDVKM. CDR3 length: 17 amino acids. The DNA of the CDR3 is TGTGCCAGCAGTCTAAGGACAGGGGGCGCGAGGAACACTGAAGCTTTCTTT. This encodes CASSLRTGGARNTEAFF.

The chain uses TRBV7-8 and TRBJ1-5; D might be TRBD1 (5 bases). Germline V gene data show CDR1 as SGHVS and CDR2 as FQNEAQ. V was pared by 2 bases and J by 6 bases, with 17 bases between. The CDR3 totals 16 residues. The CDR3 loop reads CASSLQGGAVSQPQHF. CDR3 nucleotides: TGTGCCAGCAGCTTACAGGGCGGGGCAGTTAGTCAGCCCCAGCATTTT.

The table lists this clone with a few counts. The J gene is TRBJ1-1, the V gene TRBV5-1, with D uncertain. Germline-derived CDR1 and CDR2 are SGHRS and YFSETQ. This CDR3 has 13 residues. V was clipped by 4 bases and J by 7 bases, with 14 bases between them. CDR3 DNA sequence: TGCGCCAGCAGCCTGCTAGGTCCCGGTGAAGCTTTCTTT. This sequence encodes CASSLLGPGEAFF. Full variable domain (missing parts from reference TRBV5-1 and TRBJ1-1): KAGVTQTPRYLIKTRGQQVTLSCSPISGHRSVSWYQQTPGQGLQFLFEYFSETQRNKGNFPGRFSGRQFSNSRSEMNVSTLELGDSALYLCASSLLGPGEAFFGQGTRLTVV.

The J gene is TRBJ2-1, the V gene TRBV19; TRBD1 might be the D (5 bases). CDR1 is LNHDA, CDR2 SQIVND, per germline (reference sequence). The CDR3 extends over 12 amino acids. Trimming took off 9 bases at V and 7 bases at J, with 13 bases between the two ends. The CDR3 DNA reads TGTGCCAGCTCTATCCCAGGGAATGAGCAGTTCTTC. This translates into CASSIPGNEQFF.

The chain recombines TRBV7-2 with TRBJ2-7, with 9 bases matching TRBD1. With V trimmed by 5 bases and J by 2 bases, 10 bases remained unmatched. The CDR3 consists of 16 residues. From germline, CDR1 is SGHTA and CDR2 FQGNSA. CDR3 in amino acids: CASSPRDRDRAYEQYF. CDR3 sequence (DNA): TGTGCCAGCAGCCCCCGAGACCGGGACAGGGCCTACGAGCAGTACTTC. Combining the CDR3 with reference TRBV7-2 and TRBJ2-7 gives the whole variable domain GAGVSQSPSNKVTEKGKDVELRCDPISGHTALYWYRQSLGQGLEFLIYFQGNSAPDKSGLPSDRFSAERTGGSVSTLTIQRTQQEDSAVYLCASSPRDRDRAYEQYFGPGTRLTVT.

The rearrangement links TRBV7-3 to TRBJ2-5, with 14 bases matching TRBD2. Trimming took 3 bases from V and 5 from J; bases not matched to a gene: 2. Germline assignment: CDR1 SGHTA and CDR2 FQGTGA. The CDR3 contains 15 residues. CDR3 sequence: CASSLGLAGVETQYF. In DNA form, the CDR3 reads TGTGCCAGCAGCTTGGGACTAGCGGGGGTTGAGACCCAGTACTTC.

The table lists this clone with a few counts. V usage is TRBV9 and J usage is TRBJ2-5, with 9 bases fitting TRBD2. Trimming at V came to 6 bases and at J to 5 bases, leaving 11 bases not matched to a gene. Germline V lookup: CDR1 SGDLS, CDR2 YYNGEE. CDR3 size: 15 residues. The CDR3 DNA is TGTGCCAGCACCGGAGGCGGGGGGGGCCTCGAGACCCAGTACTTC. It encodes CASTGGGGGLETQYF.

The chain uses TRBV7-8 and TRBJ2-5; a possible D gene is TRBD1 (6 bases). The CDR3 is 16 amino acids. Germline CDR1 is SGHVS and CDR2 is FQNEAQ. Between the trimmed V and J ends, which lost 5 bases and 5 bases, there was a span of 21 bases. The CDR3 DNA follows: TGTGCCAGCAGCACTAATTACCTTACAGGGAAGGAGACCCAGTACTTC. Translation gives CASSTNYLTGKETQYF.

V usage is TRBV27 and J usage is TRBJ1-2, with a tentative D call TRBD1 (6 bases). The CDR3 consists of 14 residues. Trimming left V 5 bases short and J 4 bases short, with 14 bases between. Germline CDR1 is MNHEY and CDR2 is SMNVEV (reference sequence). In DNA, the CDR3 is TGTGCCAGCAGTAATGGCAGGGGAGCCTATGGCTACACCTTC. It encodes CASSNGRGAYGYTF.

This clone was recorded a few times. This chain connects TRBV30 to TRBJ2-1; maybe TRBD2 (5 bases). The CDR3 spans 11 residues. Germline CDR1 is GTSNPN and CDR2 is SVGIG (reference sequence). The V gene lost 1 base and the J gene lost 9 bases, with 7 bases spanning the gap. The CDR3 sequence is CAWSEGVEQFF. As DNA, the CDR3 is TGTGCCTGGAGTGAGGGAGTTGAGCAGTTCTTC. The variable domain in full, with the rest retrieved from reference TRBV30 and TRBJ2-1, is SQTIHQWPATLVQPVGSPLSLECTVEGTSNPNLYWYRQAAGRGLQLLFYSVGIGQISSEVPQNLSASRPQDRQFILSSKKLLLSDSGFYLCAWSEGVEQFFGPGTRLTVL.

The chain uses TRBV6-1 and TRBJ2-4; 8 nucleotides line up with TRBD1. Germline loops: CDR1 MNHNS, CDR2 SASEGT. The CDR3 totals 15 residues. The J segment lost 3 bases and the V segment lost 7 bases, leaving 8 bases of the junction unmatched. The CDR3 DNA sequence: TGTGCCAGCACTCTGACAGGGGCTTTCAAAAACATTCAGTACTTC. This translates into CASTLTGAFKNIQYF.

The CDR3, as DNA: TGCGCCAGCAGCGGAGGACTAGCGGGAGATACGCAGTATTTT. Protein sequence: CASSGGLAGDTQYF. This chain links TRBV5-1 with TRBJ2-3; TRBD2 agrees at 11 bases. Germline V gives CDR1 SGHRS, CDR2 YFSETQ. This CDR3 has 14 residues. After removal of 4 bases from V and 5 bases from J, the junction contained 3 bases not matched to a gene.

V gene TRBV5-1 combines with J gene TRBJ1-2; a weak D match, TRBD1 (5 bases). Germline-derived CDR1 and CDR2 are SGHRS and YFSETQ. This CDR3 has 11 residues. V was clipped by 5 bases and J by 10 bases, with 12 bases between them. The CDR3 nucleotides are TGCGCCAGCAGGCTACAGGAAGCCTACACCTTC. Protein: CASRLQEAYTF.

CDR3 in amino acids: CASSLRPSSGNTIYF. The CDR3 nucleotides read TGTGCCAGCAGTTTGCGACCGAGCTCTGGAAACACCATATATTTT. The rearrangement uses TRBV7-8 and TRBJ1-3; no reliable D call. Trimming cost V 6 bases and J 0 bases, with 12 bases left between them. Germline V lookup: CDR1 SGHVS, CDR2 FQNEAQ. The length of the CDR3 is 15 residues.

The rearrangement uses TRBV18 and TRBJ1-1; TRBD1 is a possible D gene (6 bases). The germline gives CDR1 KGHSH, CDR2 LQKENI. With 4 bases removed from V and 1 base from J, the gap between germline ends came to 16 bases. The length of the CDR3 is 16 residues. In DNA form, the CDR3 reads TGTGCCAGCTCACAAAACCCCCAGGGGAGGAACACTGAAGCTTTCTTT. Residues: CASSQNPQGRNTEAFF.

In its sample, this clone was seen once. The chain is built from TRBV21-1 and TRBJ2-1; the table calls TRBD2, which could not be checked here. TRBV21-1 constitutes a pseudogene. The CDR3 is 14 residues long. In nucleotides, the CDR3 is TGTGCCAGCAGCACTCGCCGCCCGGGGGGTGAGCAGTTCTTC. Translating gives CASSTRRPGGEQFF.

This chain links TRBV5-4 with TRBJ2-2; D may be TRBD2 (5 bases). Germline CDR1 reads SGHNT; CDR2 reads YYREEE (reference sequence). CDR3 length: 14 residues. Trimming cost V 3 bases and J 3 bases, with 9 bases left between them. The DNA of the CDR3 is TGTGCCAGCAGCTCGGACTTCGACACCGGGGAGCTGTTTTTT. This codes for CASSSDFDTGELFF.

The rearrangement uses TRBV5-4 and TRBJ1-4; TRBD1 agrees at 9 bases. V lost 1 base, J lost 4 bases, and 5 bases stayed unmatched. This CDR3 has 16 residues. Germline CDR1 and CDR2: SGHNT and YYREEE (reference sequence). CDR3 in amino acids: CASSLTGGWGNEKLFF. DNA of the CDR3: TGTGCCAGCAGCTTGACAGGGGGCTGGGGTAATGAAAAACTGTTTTTT.

This clone was seen just once. V gene TRBV5-1 combines with J gene TRBJ1-6, with 7 nucleotides matching TRBD1. Looked up from germline, CDR1 is SGHRS and CDR2 is YFSETQ. The length of the CDR3 is 18 residues. With V trimmed by 5 bases and J by 4 bases, 15 bases remained unmatched. The CDR3 region has the DNA TGCGCCAGCAGAAACCATTTGTCACCGGGACAGTATAATTCACCCCTCCACTTT. Its protein product is CASRNHLSPGQYNSPLHF. The full variable domain, with the rest looked up from reference TRBV5-1 and TRBJ1-6, is KAGVTQTPRYLIKTRGQQVTLSCSPISGHRSVSWYQQTPGQGLQFLFEYFSETQRNKGNFPGRFSGRQFSNSRSEMNVSTLELGDSALYLCASRNHLSPGQYNSPLHFGNGTRLTVT.

The V call is TRBV2, the J call TRBJ2-5, with D perhaps given as TRBD1 or TRBD2 (5 bases each). Germline V gives CDR1 SNHLY, CDR2 FYNNEI. This CDR3 spans 11 amino acids. V dropped 8 bases and J dropped 5 bases, with 9 bases sitting between them. CDR3 DNA sequence: TGTGCCAGCGTCGGGGCCGAGACCCAGTACTTC. This sequence encodes CASVGAETQYF.

The chain couples TRBV5-1 to TRBJ1-2; D remains ambiguous. With 1 base removed from V and 4 bases from J, the gap between germline ends came to 11 bases. Germline V lookup: CDR1 SGHRS, CDR2 YFSETQ. The CDR3 is made up of 14 amino acids. The CDR3 region is CASSLIGVSYGYTF. The CDR3 nucleotides are TGCGCCAGCAGCTTGATCGGGGTTTCCTATGGCTACACCTTC.

A few counts support this clone. The chain couples TRBV25-1 to TRBJ1-2; tentatively, D is TRBD1 (6 bases). CDR3 length equals 14 residues. The V end lost 4 bases, the J end lost 4 bases, and 13 bases lay between the germline ends. Germline assignment: CDR1 MGHDK and CDR2 SYGVNS. The CDR3 DNA reads as TGTGCCAGCAGTGCGGAGGAGGGGGTCTATGGCTACACCTTC. It yields the protein CASSAEEGVYGYTF.

Concerning this clone itself: An end of the junction does not agree with germline; a read error may underlie this. The chain combines TRBV30 with TRBJ2-7; TRBD2 is a possible D gene (7 bases). This CDR3 has 11 residues. Germline V gives CDR1 GTSNPN, CDR2 SVGIG (reference sequence). The CDR3 loop reads CARGGTYKQYF. The DNA of the CDR3 is TGTGCCAGGGGGGGCACCTACAAGCAGTACTTC.

This rearrangement joins TRBV9 to TRBJ1-6, with a possible D match to TRBD1 (6 bases). This CDR3 has 13 residues. Germline lookup yields CDR1 SGDLS and CDR2 YYNGEE. Trimming cost V 8 bases and J 4 bases, with 10 bases left between them. CDR3 nucleotides: TGTGCCAGTTCCGGGACATATAATTCACCCCTCCACTTT. It encodes CASSGTYNSPLHF.

This clone occurred a few times. The chain carries TRBV28 and TRBJ1-3, with D uncertain. CDR3 length: 14 residues. Germline V CDR1 and CDR2: MDHEN, SYDVKM. Trimming pared 8 bases from V and 0 bases from J, leaving 11 bases between. CDR3 sequence (DNA): TGTGCCAGCCTGGTCGGCAGCTCTGGAAACACCATATATTTT. This encodes CASLVGSSGNTIYF.

The table lists this clone with a few counts. In DNA, the CDR3 is TGTGCCAGCAGGGGGGGGACAGCCGAAAAACTGTTTTTT. It yields the protein CASRGGTAEKLFF. The chain employs TRBV28 and TRBJ1-4; 7 bases map to TRBD1. This CDR3 is built from 13 residues. Germline values: CDR1 MDHEN, CDR2 SYDVKM. After removal of 6 bases from V and 8 bases from J, the junction contained 6 bases not matched to a gene.

The gene calls are TRBV7-8 and TRBJ1-5; 7 positions agree with TRBD1. V gave up 6 bases and J gave up 6 bases; unmatched junction bases: 5. Germline V CDR1 and CDR2: SGHVS, FQNEAQ. CDR3 length equals 13 residues. The CDR3 nucleotides read TGTGCCAGCAGGGGACAGTCCGGTCAGCCCCAGCATTTT. This codes for CASRGQSGQPQHF.

About this clone itself: The sample contains more than one DNA sequence encoding this CDR3. The chain's CDR3 is CAWRGAGTYEQYF. The CDR3 DNA is TGTGCCTGGCGGGGGGCGGGGACTTACGAGCAGTACTTC. This chain links TRBV30 with TRBJ2-7, with TRBD2 as a possible D gene (7 bases). V lost 5 bases, J lost 4 bases, and 15 bases lay in between. The CDR3 length is 13 residues. Germline V gene data show CDR1 as GTSNPN and CDR2 as SVGIG (reference sequence).

The chain has TRBV4-3 and TRBJ2-7; TRBD1 matches 8 bases. The length of the CDR3 is 14 residues. Germline lookup yields CDR1 LGHNA and CDR2 YSLEER. Trimming cost V 2 bases and J 4 bases; bases outside gene matches: 4. The CDR3 DNA sequence: TGCGCCAGCAGCCAATTGACAGGGGATTACGAGCAGTACGTC. Translated: CASSQLTGDYEQYV.

The gene calls are TRBV5-6 and TRBJ2-3; TRBD1 matches at 7 bases. Unmatched junction bases numbered 3, after V lost 1 base and J lost 1 base. Germline V gene sequence: CDR1 SGHDT, CDR2 YYEEEE. There are 15 residues in the CDR3. The CDR3 here is CASSLRDSRTDTQYF. The CDR3 region has the DNA TGTGCCAGCAGCTTGCGGGACAGCCGCACAGATACGCAGTATTTT.